This T cell receptor beta chain was recorded in a study of blood T cell repertoires in COVID-19. Study overall: Donors in the United States, Italy and Spain gave samples during acute or convalescent COVID-19.

Here immunoSEQ multiplex PCR was the method, and the copy in TCRdb shows in-frame clones only, minus some. This table holds around 300,000 clones, about 89% found once. The sample holds one count of this clone. V lost 4 bases and J 6 bases, leaving 17 bases between the germline ends. The CDR3 extends over 15 amino acids. Germline CDR1 and CDR2: LGHDT and YNNKEL (reference sequence). The V and J genes are TRBV3-1 (or the pseudogene TRBV3-2) and TRBJ2-3; D unresolved. The sequence came from a woman aged 40 to 55 who had recovered from COVID-19. The source material was peripheral blood. CDR3 nucleotides: TGTGCCAGCAGCCTGCGACTCCCACCTCCGGATACGCAGTATTTT. It yields the protein CASSLRLPPPDTQYF.